Below are 8 T cell receptor beta chains sequenced from a single sample in a study of blood T cell repertoires in COVID-19. TCRdb's table, derived via immunoSEQ multiplex PCR, lists solely in-frame clones and lacks some. The sample carries about 310,000 clones, 85% recorded once. The sequenced sample was PBMCs or T cells enriched from blood (not recorded which). These receptors all stem from a woman under 40 who had been exposed to COVID-19.

The rearrangement joins TRBV6-5 to TRBJ1-5, with D unresolved. Between the trimmed V and J ends, which lost 7 bases and 11 bases, there was a span of 12 bases. Germline V gives CDR1 MNHEY, CDR2 SVGAGI. This CDR3 is 11 amino acids long. The CDR3 region is CASTLGLAQHF. The CDR3 bases are TGTGCCAGCACCCTAGGCTTAGCCCAGCATTTT.

This clone came up once. The CDR3 DNA sequence: TGTGCCAGCAGGCTGACACGGAACTATGGCTACACCTTC. It encodes CASRLTRNYGYTF. The V call is TRBV27, the J call TRBJ1-2; unclear D gene. CDR3 length: 13 residues. Trimming pared 6 bases from V and 2 bases from J, leaving 10 bases between. The V gene's germline CDR1 is MNHEY and CDR2 SMNVEV (reference sequence).

CDR3 nucleotide sequence: TGTGCCAGTAGTAGTCCGGGTCTGTTGGGTCAGCCCCAGCATTTT. It is translated as CASSSPGLLGQPQHF. V usage is TRBV19 and J usage is TRBJ1-5, with D unresolved. The V end lost 4 bases, the J end lost 6 bases, and 16 bases lay between the germline ends. The CDR3 is 15 residues long. Germline V gene lookup returns CDR1 LNHDA and CDR2 SQIVND (reference sequence).

This chain links TRBV28 with TRBJ2-7, with 10 nucleotides matching TRBD1. The length of the CDR3 is 18 residues. The ends lost 3 bases at V and 4 bases at J; junction bases unmatched: 15. The germline V gene has CDR1 MDHEN and CDR2 SYDVKM. CDR3 DNA: TGTGCCAGCAGTTTCGCCTCCGGGACAGGGGCACTTCTGTACGAGCAGTACTTC. Its translation is CASSFASGTGALLYEQYF.

This chain connects TRBV28 to TRBJ2-7, with D possibly TRBD1 on 5 matching bases. The CDR3 consists of 12 residues. V lost 8 bases and J 6 bases, leaving 14 bases between the germline ends. CDR1 is MDHEN and CDR2 is SYDVKM in the germline V gene. The DNA for the CDR3 is TGTGCCAGCGGGGCCCTTTCACGCGAGCAGTACTTC. As protein: CASGALSREQYF.

The J gene is TRBJ1-1, the V gene TRBV5-6, with 7 bases identical to TRBD1. Unmatched junction bases numbered 5, after V lost 0 bases and J lost 3 bases. The CDR3 loop spans 15 amino acids. Germline V gene data show CDR1 as SGHDT and CDR2 as YYEEEE. This chain's CDR3 is CASSLAGTADTEAFF. The CDR3 DNA sequence: TGTGCCAGCAGCTTGGCCGGGACAGCAGACACTGAAGCTTTCTTT.

The J gene is TRBJ2-7, the V gene TRBV7-3, with a tentative D call TRBD1 (5 bases). The CDR3 has 13 amino acids. Trimming left V 9 bases short and J 4 bases short, with 16 bases between. Germline lookup yields CDR1 SGHTA and CDR2 FQGTGA. The CDR3 nucleotides read TGTGCCAGTAGCCAGGGTAAAGGGTACGAGCAGTACTTC. This encodes CASSQGKGYEQYF. The full variable domain, completed using reference TRBV7-3 and TRBJ2-7, is GAGVSQTPSNKVTEKGKYVELRCDPISGHTALYWYRQSLGQGPEFLIYFQGTGAADDSGLPNDRFFAVRPEGSVSTLKIQRTERGDSAVYLCASSQGKGYEQYFGPGTRLTVT.

The genes are TRBV5-1 and TRBJ1-3, with unresolved D. This CDR3 is built from 17 residues. Trimming took off 5 bases at V and 0 bases at J, with 18 bases between the two ends. CDR1 and CDR2 from the germline V gene are SGHRS and YFSETQ. The CDR3 loop is CASRAEVGGNSGNTIYF. As DNA, the CDR3 is TGCGCCAGCAGAGCCGAGGTCGGCGGTAACTCTGGAAACACCATATATTTT.